One T cell receptor beta chain is described in this entry. What it binds is unknown. These data originate in a study of T cells in Graves' hyperthyroidism and ophthalmopathy. Study-wide results and caveats: Blood shared most expanded thyroid clonotypes above 0.001.

The CDR3 totals 16 residues. The V segment lost 0 bases and the J segment 2 bases; nucleotides outside the gene matches: 6. Germline CDR1 ENHRY, CDR2 SYGVKD. TCR beta CDR3 region amplification was performed from RNA transcripts. First-round RT-PCR of the TCR CDR3 relied on the HTBI primer set. MiXCR, run by TCRdb on the multiplex PCR reads, gives a single entry per CDR3 protein. Of under 700,000 distinct CDR3 sequences in the sample, about half were seen once. Sequences were obtained from peripheral blood or thyroid tissue (not recorded which). The chain carries TRBV10-3 and TRBJ2-7, with TRBD2 matching 8 bases. The sequence was collected from a woman aged 18-30 years with Graves' hyperthyroidism. The CDR3 loop is CAISESGREDTYEQYF. The CDR3 nucleotides are TGTGCCATCAGTGAGTCCGGGCGGGAGGACACCTACGAGCAGTACTTC.